These T cell receptor beta chains were read from a single sample in a study of blood T cell repertoires in COVID-19. Profiled with immunoSEQ multiplex PCR; TCRdb holds only in-frame clones, not every one. Among approximately 280,000 clones listed, 75% to 95% were seen once. Sample: peripheral blood. The receptors come from a woman under 40 with COVID-19, enrolled during active disease. Both conserved end residues are part of each CDR3. The D gene is left open where the match is weak. Not all rows give a size; the values are once, few, many and, for expanded clones, a class.

CDR3 DNA: TGTGCCAGCAGCTTAGAAGTTAGCGGGAGATGGGAAGAGACCCAGTACTTC; CDR3 protein: CASSLEVSGRWEETQYF; clone size: NA; J gene: TRBJ2-5; D gene: TRBD2; V gene: TRBV7-8
CDR3 DNA: TGCGCCAGCAGCTTAGCGGGGAGCACAGATACGCAGTATTTT; CDR3 protein: CASSLAGSTDTQYF; clone size: NA; J gene: TRBJ2-3; D gene: TRBD2; V gene: TRBV5-1
CDR3 DNA: TGTGCCACCGCCGGGCTAGCGGGGGTTAGCACAGATACGCAGTATTTT; CDR3 protein: CATAGLAGVSTDTQYF; clone size: NA; J gene: TRBJ2-3; D gene: TRBD2; V gene: TRBV10-3
CDR3 DNA: TGTGCCAGCAGCCCAGCCGACAGTTCCTATGGCTACACCTTC; CDR3 protein: CASSPADSSYGYTF; clone size: NA; J gene: TRBJ1-2; D gene: NA; V gene: TRBV28
CDR3 DNA: TGTGCCAGCAGTTCGGGACAGCCCGAGACCCAGTACTTC; CDR3 protein: CASSSGQPETQYF; clone size: NA; J gene: TRBJ2-5; D gene: TRBD1; V gene: TRBV28
CDR3 DNA: TGTGCCAGCAGTTCTGCGGCGGGAGAGACCCAGTACTTC; CDR3 protein: CASSSAAGETQYF; clone size: NA; J gene: TRBJ2-5; D gene: NA; V gene: TRBV27
CDR3 DNA: TGTGCCAGTAGTGCCGGGAGGATTGGCAATCAGCCCCAGCATTTT; CDR3 protein: CASSAGRIGNQPQHF; clone size: NA; J gene: TRBJ1-5; D gene: NA; V gene: TRBV19
CDR3 DNA: TGTGCCAGCAGCTTTGACAGGGATGCTGAAGCTTTCTTT; CDR3 protein: CASSFDRDAEAFF; clone size: NA; J gene: TRBJ1-1; D gene: TRBD1; V gene: TRBV7-3
CDR3 DNA: TGTGCCAGCAGCCTAAGGAGGGGTGGCCACAATGAGCAGTTCTTC; CDR3 protein: CASSLRRGGHNEQFF; clone size: NA; J gene: TRBJ2-1; D gene: NA; V gene: TRBV7-6
CDR3 DNA: TGTGCCAGCAGTGACTCTTCTTCCGGGGAGCTGTTTTTT; CDR3 protein: CASSDSSSGELFF; clone size: NA; J gene: TRBJ2-2; D gene: NA; V gene: TRBV6-4
CDR3 DNA: TGCGCCAGCAGCTTGGCGGACTATGGCTACACCTTC; CDR3 protein: CASSLADYGYTF; clone size: NA; J gene: TRBJ1-2; D gene: NA; V gene: TRBV5-1
CDR3 DNA: TGTGCCAGCAGTAATCTCCAGGGGGCGACCACCGGGGAGCTGTTTTTT; CDR3 protein: CASSNLQGATTGELFF; clone size: NA; J gene: TRBJ2-2; D gene: TRBD1; V gene: TRBV28
CDR3 DNA: TGTGCCAGTACCCTTAACAGGGGGCTGAACACTGAAGCTTTCTTT; CDR3 protein: CASTLNRGLNTEAFF; clone size: NA; J gene: TRBJ1-1; D gene: TRBD1; V gene: TRBV19
CDR3 DNA: TGTGCCAGCAGCTTATGGTCCGGGAGTCGTTACGAGCAGTACTTC; CDR3 protein: CASSLWSGSRYEQYF; clone size: NA; J gene: TRBJ2-7; D gene: NA; V gene: TRBV11-3
CDR3 DNA: TGCGCCAGCAGCCTCGGACAGGGTATAGCTAACTATGGCTACACCTTC; CDR3 protein: CASSLGQGIANYGYTF; clone size: NA; J gene: TRBJ1-2; D gene: TRBD1; V gene: TRBV5-1
CDR3 DNA: TGTGCCTGGAGTGTACCTGATTGGGGAGTCGACACTGAAGCTTTCTTT; CDR3 protein: CAWSVPDWGVDTEAFF; clone size: NA; J gene: TRBJ1-1; D gene: NA; V gene: TRBV30
CDR3 DNA: TGTGCCAGCAGCGCCCACGCAAGGACTCCCGGGGAGCTGTTTTTT; CDR3 protein: CASSAHARTPGELFF; clone size: NA; J gene: TRBJ2-2; D gene: NA; V gene: TRBV9
CDR3 DNA: TGTGCCAGCAGCCCCCGCCGCACGGATCAGCCCCAGCATTTT; CDR3 protein: CASSPRRTDQPQHF; clone size: NA; J gene: TRBJ1-5; D gene: NA; V gene: TRBV3-1/TRBV3-2
CDR3 DNA: TGCGCCAGCAGCTTGGACGTCGGGACTGAAGCTTTCTTT; CDR3 protein: CASSLDVGTEAFF; clone size: NA; J gene: TRBJ1-1; D gene: NA; V gene: TRBV5-1
CDR3 DNA: TGTGCCAGCAGTGAACGAGCTAGCAGACCCTACGAGCAGTACTTC; CDR3 protein: CASSERASRPYEQYF; clone size: NA; J gene: TRBJ2-7; D gene: NA; V gene: TRBV6-1
CDR3 DNA: TGTGCCAGCGAAGGGACAGGGGTGAGCAATCAGCCCCAGCATTTT; CDR3 protein: CASEGTGVSNQPQHF; clone size: once; J gene: TRBJ1-5; D gene: TRBD1; V gene: TRBV9
CDR3 DNA: TGTGCCAGCAGCCAAGACCGTGCGGAGGTTTCTCTCCGTGAGCAGTTCTTC; CDR3 protein: CASSQDRAEVSLREQFF; clone size: NA; J gene: TRBJ2-1; D gene: NA; V gene: TRBV4-2
CDR3 DNA: TGTGCCAGCCTCGGGAGCGGCAATCAGCCCCAGCATTTT; CDR3 protein: CASLGSGNQPQHF; clone size: NA; J gene: TRBJ1-5; D gene: NA; V gene: TRBV2
CDR3 DNA: TGTGCCAGTAGTACAGGGTGGGGAGCCAAAAACATTCAGTACTTC; CDR3 protein: CASSTGWGAKNIQYF; clone size: NA; J gene: TRBJ2-4; D gene: NA; V gene: TRBV19
CDR3 DNA: TGTGCCAGCAGTATCACAGGGGCAGAGACCCAGTACTTC; CDR3 protein: CASSITGAETQYF; clone size: NA; J gene: TRBJ2-5; D gene: TRBD1; V gene: TRBV6-5
CDR3 DNA: TGTGCCAGCTTGCGGGAGGGTACAGATACGCAGTATTTT; CDR3 protein: CASLREGTDTQYF; clone size: NA; J gene: TRBJ2-3; D gene: TRBD2; V gene: TRBV12-3/TRBV12-4
CDR3 DNA: TGCGCCAGCAGCCAAGACCGGGGGTACTCACCCCTCCACTTT; CDR3 protein: CASSQDRGYSPLHF; clone size: NA; J gene: TRBJ1-6; D gene: NA; V gene: TRBV4-1
CDR3 DNA: TGTGCCAGTTCCCAAGAGGACTTAATCCAAGAGACCCAGTACTTC; CDR3 protein: CASSQEDLIQETQYF; clone size: NA; J gene: TRBJ2-5; D gene: NA; V gene: TRBV2
CDR3 DNA: TGCGCCAGCAGCGGCGGACAGGGGGGTTCACCCCTCCACTTT; CDR3 protein: CASSGGQGGSPLHF; clone size: few; J gene: TRBJ1-6; D gene: TRBD1; V gene: TRBV5-1
CDR3 DNA: TGTGCCAGCAGCTTAGACAAGGCAGGGCTCCCAGATACGCAGTATTTT; CDR3 protein: CASSLDKAGLPDTQYF; clone size: NA; J gene: TRBJ2-3; D gene: NA; V gene: TRBV7-6
CDR3 DNA: TGTGCCAGCAGCCGACCTCCCCGACAGGGCTACAATGAGCAGTTCTTC; CDR3 protein: CASSRPPRQGYNEQFF; clone size: NA; J gene: TRBJ2-1; D gene: TRBD1; V gene: TRBV28
CDR3 DNA: TGTGCCAGCAGTTTATCGTTCCCTAATGATCAGCCCCAGCATTTT; CDR3 protein: CASSLSFPNDQPQHF; clone size: NA; J gene: TRBJ1-5; D gene: NA; V gene: TRBV27
CDR3 DNA: TGCGCCAGCAGCTTGAGGCCCGGGGAGGGCCAGCCCCAGCATTTT; CDR3 protein: CASSLRPGEGQPQHF; clone size: NA; J gene: TRBJ1-5; D gene: NA; V gene: TRBV5-1
CDR3 DNA: TGCGCCAGCAGCTTGGATCCTTTGAACACTGAAGCTTTCTTT; CDR3 protein: CASSLDPLNTEAFF; clone size: NA; J gene: TRBJ1-1; D gene: NA; V gene: TRBV5-1
CDR3 DNA: TGCGCCAGCAGCACGGGGGAGGCGGGGTCCTACGAGCAGTACTTC; CDR3 protein: CASSTGEAGSYEQYF; clone size: NA; J gene: TRBJ2-7; D gene: NA; V gene: TRBV5-1
CDR3 DNA: TGTGCCATCAGTGAGTCAAGGAGTCGGCCGGCAGGGGCAAACAATGAGCAGTTCTTC; CDR3 protein: CAISESRSRPAGANNEQFF; clone size: NA; J gene: TRBJ2-1; D gene: NA; V gene: TRBV10-3
CDR3 DNA: TGTGCCAGCAGCGTAGAAGGGGCCCTGAACACTGAAGCTTTCTTT; CDR3 protein: CASSVEGALNTEAFF; clone size: NA; J gene: TRBJ1-1; D gene: NA; V gene: TRBV9
CDR3 DNA: TGTGCCAGCAGCCCCCCACCGCGGGAGCGCTCCTACGAGCAGTACTTC; CDR3 protein: CASSPPPRERSYEQYF; clone size: NA; J gene: TRBJ2-7; D gene: TRBD2; V gene: TRBV3-1/TRBV3-2
CDR3 DNA: TGCGCCAGCAGCCGCTGGACAGGGACTTCTAATTCACCCCTCCACTTT; CDR3 protein: CASSRWTGTSNSPLHF; clone size: NA; J gene: TRBJ1-6; D gene: TRBD1; V gene: TRBV5-1
CDR3 DNA: TGTGCCACCAGCGCAGGGGGCAGGTACACGACTGAAGCTTTCTTT; CDR3 protein: CATSAGGRYTTEAFF; clone size: NA; J gene: TRBJ1-1; D gene: TRBD1; V gene: TRBV15
CDR3 DNA: TGTGCCTGGAGTGTACTTCAGGGGCACGGGGAGCTGTTTTTT; CDR3 protein: CAWSVLQGHGELFF; clone size: NA; J gene: TRBJ2-2; D gene: NA; V gene: TRBV30
CDR3 DNA: TGTGCCAGCAGCTTAGCGGGAGGGGGATTGGGAGAGACCCAGTACTTC; CDR3 protein: CASSLAGGGLGETQYF; clone size: NA; J gene: TRBJ2-5; D gene: TRBD2; V gene: TRBV11-2
CDR3 DNA: TGTGCCAGCAGCTACGGACTAGCGGGAGGCGCCGGGGAGCTGTTTTTT; CDR3 protein: CASSYGLAGGAGELFF; clone size: NA; J gene: TRBJ2-2; D gene: TRBD2; V gene: TRBV7-3
CDR3 DNA: TGCGCCAGCAGTTCCGGGACAGGGAATGAAAAACTGTTTTTT; CDR3 protein: CASSSGTGNEKLFF; clone size: NA; J gene: TRBJ1-4; D gene: TRBD1; V gene: TRBV10-1
CDR3 DNA: TGTGCCTGGAGGATAGCGGGAACGAACATTCAGTACTTC; CDR3 protein: CAWRIAGTNIQYF; clone size: NA; J gene: TRBJ2-4; D gene: TRBD2; V gene: TRBV30
CDR3 DNA: TGTGCCAGCAGCCTCGGGAGGGATGGGCCCCAGCATTTT; CDR3 protein: CASSLGRDGPQHF; clone size: NA; J gene: TRBJ1-5; D gene: NA; V gene: TRBV7-2
CDR3 DNA: TGTGCCTGGAGCCGGACAGGCGGGAATCAGCCCCAGCATTTT; CDR3 protein: CAWSRTGGNQPQHF; clone size: NA; J gene: TRBJ1-5; D gene: TRBD1; V gene: TRBV30
CDR3 DNA: TGTGCCAGCAAAGGGGACACCTTCTATGGCTACACCTTC; CDR3 protein: CASKGDTFYGYTF; clone size: NA; J gene: TRBJ1-2; D gene: NA; V gene: TRBV28
CDR3 DNA: TGCGCCAGCAGCCAAGATTGGCGGGAGAACGACTACAATGAGCAGTTCTTC; CDR3 protein: CASSQDWRENDYNEQFF; clone size: NA; J gene: TRBJ2-1; D gene: TRBD2; V gene: TRBV4-1
CDR3 DNA: TGTGCCACGCGACAGGGGGCGCACACTGAAGCTTTCTTT; CDR3 protein: CATRQGAHTEAFF; clone size: NA; J gene: TRBJ1-1; D gene: TRBD1; V gene: TRBV6-5
CDR3 DNA: TGTGCCAGCAGATCGCACAGGGGTGGCACTGAAGCTTTCTTT; CDR3 protein: CASRSHRGGTEAFF; clone size: once; J gene: TRBJ1-1; D gene: TRBD1; V gene: TRBV6-5
CDR3 DNA: TGTGCCAGCAGCTTAGCGTCTAGCGGGAGTAACCACAATGAGCAGTTCTTC; CDR3 protein: CASSLASSGSNHNEQFF; clone size: NA; J gene: TRBJ2-1; D gene: TRBD2; V gene: TRBV7-9
CDR3 DNA: TGTGCCAGCAGCGCCTCTAGCGGGAGGGCCGGGGATACGCAGTATTTT; CDR3 protein: CASSASSGRAGDTQYF; clone size: NA; J gene: TRBJ2-3; D gene: TRBD2; V gene: TRBV9
CDR3 DNA: TGTGCCAGTAGGCCACAGGGGTTCGGCCAGCCCCAGCATTTT; CDR3 protein: CASRPQGFGQPQHF; clone size: NA; J gene: TRBJ1-5; D gene: TRBD1; V gene: TRBV19